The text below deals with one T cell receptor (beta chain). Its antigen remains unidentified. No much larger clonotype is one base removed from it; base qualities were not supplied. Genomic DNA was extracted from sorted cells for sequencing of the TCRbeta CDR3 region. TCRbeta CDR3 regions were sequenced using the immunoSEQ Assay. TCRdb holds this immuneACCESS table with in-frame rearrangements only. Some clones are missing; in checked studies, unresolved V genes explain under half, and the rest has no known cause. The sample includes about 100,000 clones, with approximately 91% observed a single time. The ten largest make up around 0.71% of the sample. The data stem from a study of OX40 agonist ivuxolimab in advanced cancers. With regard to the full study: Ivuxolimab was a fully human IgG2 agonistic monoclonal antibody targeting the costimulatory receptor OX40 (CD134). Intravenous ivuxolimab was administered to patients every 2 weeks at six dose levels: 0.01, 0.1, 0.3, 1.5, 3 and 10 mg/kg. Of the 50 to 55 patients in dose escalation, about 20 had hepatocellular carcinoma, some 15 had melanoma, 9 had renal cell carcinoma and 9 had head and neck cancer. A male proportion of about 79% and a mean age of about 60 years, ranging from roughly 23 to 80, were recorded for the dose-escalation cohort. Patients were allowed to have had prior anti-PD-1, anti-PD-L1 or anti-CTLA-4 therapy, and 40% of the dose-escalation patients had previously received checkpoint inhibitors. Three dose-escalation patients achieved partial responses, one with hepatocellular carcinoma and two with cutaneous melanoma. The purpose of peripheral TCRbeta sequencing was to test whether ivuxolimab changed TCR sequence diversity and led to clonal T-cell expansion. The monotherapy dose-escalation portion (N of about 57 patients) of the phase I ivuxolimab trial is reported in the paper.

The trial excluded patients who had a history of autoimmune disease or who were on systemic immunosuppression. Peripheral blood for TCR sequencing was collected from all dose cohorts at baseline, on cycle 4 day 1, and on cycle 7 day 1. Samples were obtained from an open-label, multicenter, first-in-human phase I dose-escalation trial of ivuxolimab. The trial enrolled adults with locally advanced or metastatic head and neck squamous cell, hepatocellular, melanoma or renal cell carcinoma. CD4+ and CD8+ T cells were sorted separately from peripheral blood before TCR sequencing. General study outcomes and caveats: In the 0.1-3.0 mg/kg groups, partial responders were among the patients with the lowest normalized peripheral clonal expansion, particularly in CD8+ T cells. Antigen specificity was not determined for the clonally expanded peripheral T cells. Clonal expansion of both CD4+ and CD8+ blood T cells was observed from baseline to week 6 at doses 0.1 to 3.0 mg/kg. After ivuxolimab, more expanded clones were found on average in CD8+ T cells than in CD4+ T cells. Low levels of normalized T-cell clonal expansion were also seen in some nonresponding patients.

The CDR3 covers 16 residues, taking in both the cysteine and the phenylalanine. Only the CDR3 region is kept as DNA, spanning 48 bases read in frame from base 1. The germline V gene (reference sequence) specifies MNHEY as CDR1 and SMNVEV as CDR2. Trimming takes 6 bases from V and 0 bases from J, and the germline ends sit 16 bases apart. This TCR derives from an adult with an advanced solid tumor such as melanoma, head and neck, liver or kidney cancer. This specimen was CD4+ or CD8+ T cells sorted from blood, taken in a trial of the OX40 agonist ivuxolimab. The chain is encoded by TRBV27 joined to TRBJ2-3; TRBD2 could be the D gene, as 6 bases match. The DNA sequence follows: TGTGCCAGCAGCCCCTCACTAGCAGCCAGCACAGATACGCAGTATTTT. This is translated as CASSPSLAASTDTQYF.